This T cell receptor (beta chain) was sequenced in a study of blood T cells in healthy people across ages. A second 7 to 11 cycle PCR used barcoded and J-beta primers. Using its own MiXCR run on the 5' RACE reads, TCRdb lists one record per CDR3 protein. This sample has 1.2 million to 1.5 million distinct CDR3 sequences, with roughly 40% found just once. Caucasian individuals from Russia who were healthy and aged about 6 to 95 acted as donors. V gave up 7 bases and J gave up 2 bases, with 24 bases separating them. Germline loops: CDR1 MNHNY, CDR2 SVGAGI (reference sequence). This CDR3 contains 17 residues.

The TCR was taken from a woman younger than 35 in good health. V usage is TRBV6-6 and J usage is TRBJ2-7; possibly TRBD2 for D (5 bases). Sequencing was done on a sample of blood. CDR3 sequence (DNA): TGTGCCAGCAAAAAAACCAGCGGACGAGCGGATACCTACGAGCAGTACTTC. It translates to CASKKTSGRADTYEQYF.